Included here is one T cell receptor (beta chain) sequence, with context. Its specificity is unknown. The time point here: blood 2 weeks post-SBRT. Regarding treatment: 15 Gy SBRT to primary tumor, nephrectomy 4 weeks later. The tumor was a clear cell renal cell carcinoma. The entry originates in a study of radiation and T cells in renal cell carcinoma. Some clones are missing from TCRdb's copy, which holds only in-frame ones; the method was immunoSEQ multiplex PCR. Here the sample spans approximately 23,000 clones, 81% being singletons. Study-wide results and limits: Pretreatment tumor biopsies were lacking, so baseline clonotypes are unknown.

CDR1 and CDR2 from the germline V gene are SGHNT and YYREEE (reference sequence). Trimming removed 6 bases at V and 3 bases at J, with 16 bases between. CDR3 size: 15 residues. This clonotype was obtained from a man between 60 and 75 years old with renal cell carcinoma. The J gene is TRBJ1-5, the V gene TRBV5-4; tentative D call: TRBD1 (6 bases). Source: blood, taken from a patient whose treatment included radiotherapy and nephrectomy. The CDR3 reads CASTRVTGYNQPQHF. The DNA for the CDR3 is TGTGCCAGCACCAGGGTTACAGGGTACAATCAGCCCCAGCATTTT.